A selection of T cell receptor beta chains follows, all from one sample in a study of blood T cell repertoires in COVID-19. TCRdb's table, derived via immunoSEQ multiplex PCR, lists solely in-frame clones and lacks some. The sample holds around 68,000 clones, around 82% seen once. Specimen: peripheral blood. The receptors here all came from a man older than 75 with active COVID-19. Each CDR3 is given with its conserved first and last residue. A D gene is named only where the DNA matches it firmly. The listing skips clone size in some rows; elsewhere it reads once, few, many or a size class.

j_gene | len | v_gene | d_gene | abundance | CDR3aa | CDR3nt
TRBJ2-2 | 15 | TRBV28 | NA | NA | CASSLGLRRPGELFF | TGTGCCAGCAGTTTGGGACTTCGTCGACCCGGGGAGCTGTTTTTT
TRBJ2-7 | 13 | TRBV5-4 | TRBD1 | NA | CASSVGQVEEQYF | TGTGCCAGCAGCGTGGGACAGGTTGAGGAGCAGTACTTC
TRBJ1-1 | 16 | TRBV21-1 | NA | NA | CASSKARQGGRTEAFF | TGTGCCAGCAGCAAAGCCCGACAGGGGGGGAGGACTGAAGCTTTCTTT
TRBJ2-3 | 15 | TRBV9 | TRBD1 | NA | CASNKAGGSPDTQYF | TGTGCCAGCAATAAGGCAGGGGGCTCCCCAGATACGCAGTATTTT
TRBJ1-3 | 16 | TRBV7-8 | NA | NA | CASSLVRQSSGNTIYF | TGTGCCAGCAGCTTGGTCAGGCAGAGCTCTGGAAACACCATATATTTT
TRBJ1-5 | 20 | TRBV23-1 | TRBD1 | NA | CASSHCHGDRTKYSNQPQHF | TGCGCCAGCAGTCATTGCCATGGGGACAGGACAAAATATAGCAATCAGCCCCAGCATTTT
TRBJ1-6 | 16 | TRBV7-6 | NA | once | CASSLAAGGTNSPLHF | TGTGCCAGCAGCTTAGCTGCAGGAGGGACTAATTCACCCCTCCACTTT
TRBJ2-1 | 14 | TRBV19 | TRBD2 | NA | CASSIRGGWNEQFF | TGTGCCAGTAGTATTCGCGGGGGTTGGAATGAGCAGTTCTTC
TRBJ2-2 | 17 | TRBV5-1 | NA | NA | CASSLAGVVSGTGELFF | TGCGCCAGCAGCTTGGCAGGGGTTGTTTCGGGCACCGGGGAGCTGTTTTTT
TRBJ1-6 | 15 | TRBV11-2 | NA | NA | CASSLDRLGGSPLHF | TGTGCCAGCAGCTTAGATCGTTTGGGGGGTTCACCCCTCCACTTT
TRBJ2-2 | 16 | TRBV19 | NA | NA | CASSIPARGATGELFF | TGTGCCAGTAGTATCCCGGCACGGGGGGCCACCGGGGAGCTGTTTTTT
TRBJ2-2 | 15 | TRBV19 | NA | once | CASSMGQEITGELFF | TGTGCCAGTAGTATGGGACAAGAAATCACCGGGGAGCTGTTTTTT
TRBJ2-1 | 15 | TRBV4-1 | TRBD2 | NA | CASASGDLIGGEQFF | TGCGCCAGCGCTAGCGGGGACCTGATAGGGGGTGAGCAGTTCTTC
TRBJ1-6 | 15 | TRBV9 | NA | once | CASSVSSTYNSPLHF | TGTGCCAGCAGCGTATCGAGTACCTATAATTCACCCCTCCACTTT
TRBJ2-3 | 13 | TRBV11-2 | NA | NA | CASSLYAGDTQYF | TGTGCCAGCAGCTTATACGCGGGAGATACGCAGTATTTT
TRBJ2-5 | 16 | TRBV6-6 | TRBD2 | NA | CASSYKREGFQETQYF | TGTGCCAGCAGTTACAAAAGGGAGGGCTTCCAAGAGACCCAGTACTTC
TRBJ2-7 | 14 | TRBV12-5 | TRBD1 | NA | CASGSGQGSYEQYF | TGTGCTAGTGGTTCGGGACAGGGGTCCTACGAGCAGTACTTC
TRBJ2-2 | 14 | TRBV3-1/TRBV3-2 | TRBD2 | NA | CASIAGVGTGELFF | TGTGCCAGCATCGCGGGAGTGGGCACCGGGGAGCTGTTTTTT
TRBJ1-1 | 12 | TRBV29-1 | NA | NA | CSVAGHSFEAFF | TGCAGCGTTGCGGGTCATTCATTTGAAGCTTTCTTT
TRBJ2-1 | 15 | TRBV19 | NA | few | CASRQDRSSYNEQFF | TGTGCCAGTAGACAGGACCGAAGCTCCTACAATGAGCAGTTCTTC
TRBJ1-5 | 15 | TRBV20-1 | NA | NA | CSASFVRGANQPQHF | TGCAGTGCTAGTTTTGTTAGGGGCGCAAATCAGCCCCAGCATTTT
TRBJ2-7 | 17 | TRBV5-1 | TRBD1 | NA | CASSLAPTGVSSYEQYF | TGCGCCAGCAGCTTGGCGCCGACAGGGGTGAGCTCCTACGAGCAGTACTTC
TRBJ1-6 | 15 | TRBV4-3 | TRBD1 | NA | CASSQNDRDNSPLHF | TGCGCCAGCAGCCAGAACGACAGGGATAATTCACCCCTCCACTTT
TRBJ1-2 | 13 | TRBV6-5 | NA | NA | CASSLEGRGGYTF | TGTGCCAGCAGTCTCGAGGGGAGGGGTGGCTACACCTTC
TRBJ2-7 | 13 | TRBV5-4 | NA | NA | CASSLAGNPGQYF | TGTGCCAGCAGCTTGGCCGGCAACCCGGGGCAGTACTTC
TRBJ1-6 | 14 | TRBV19 | TRBD1 | NA | CASRDRGYNSPLHF | TGTGCCAGCAGGGACAGGGGCTATAATTCACCCCTCCACTTT
TRBJ2-5 | 15 | TRBV6-2/TRBV6-3 | NA | NA | CASSSLTSFQETQYF | TGTGCCAGCAGTTCCCTAACTAGCTTCCAAGAGACCCAGTACTTC
TRBJ1-5 | 13 | TRBV18 | NA | NA | CASSPSGVQPQHF | TGTGCCAGCTCACCATCAGGGGTTCAGCCCCAGCATTTT